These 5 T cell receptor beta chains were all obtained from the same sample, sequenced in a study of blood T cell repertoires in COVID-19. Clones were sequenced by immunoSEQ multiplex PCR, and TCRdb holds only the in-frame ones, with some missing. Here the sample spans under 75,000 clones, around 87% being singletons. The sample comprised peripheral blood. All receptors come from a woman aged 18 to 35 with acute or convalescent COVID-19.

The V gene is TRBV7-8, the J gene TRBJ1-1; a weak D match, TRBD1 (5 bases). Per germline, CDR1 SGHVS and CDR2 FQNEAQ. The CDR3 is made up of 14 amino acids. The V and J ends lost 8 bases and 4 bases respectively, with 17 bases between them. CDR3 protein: CASSGGARPTEAFF. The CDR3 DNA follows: TGTGCCAGCTCGGGCGGGGCGCGACCCACTGAAGCTTTCTTT.

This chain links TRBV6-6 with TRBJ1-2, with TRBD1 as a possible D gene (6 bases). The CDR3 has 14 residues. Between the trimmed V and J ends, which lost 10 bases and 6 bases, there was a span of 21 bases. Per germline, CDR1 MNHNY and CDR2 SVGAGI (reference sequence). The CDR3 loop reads CATLDSGYLNGYTF. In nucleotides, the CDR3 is TGTGCCACCCTGGACAGTGGGTACCTCAATGGCTACACCTTC.

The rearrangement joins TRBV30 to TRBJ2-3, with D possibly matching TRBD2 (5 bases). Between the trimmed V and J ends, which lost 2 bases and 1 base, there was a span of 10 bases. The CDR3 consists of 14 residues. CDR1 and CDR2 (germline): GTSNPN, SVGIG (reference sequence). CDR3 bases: TGTGCCTGGAGTCGGGATTATCGCACAGATACGCAGTATTTT. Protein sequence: CAWSRDYRTDTQYF.

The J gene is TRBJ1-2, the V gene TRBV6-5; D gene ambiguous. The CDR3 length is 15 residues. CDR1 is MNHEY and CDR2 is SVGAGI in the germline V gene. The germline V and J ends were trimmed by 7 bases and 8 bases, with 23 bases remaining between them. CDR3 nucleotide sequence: TGTGCCAGCAACTTGGGCCCCGACCCCGGGGAAGGCTACACCTTC. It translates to CASNLGPDPGEGYTF.

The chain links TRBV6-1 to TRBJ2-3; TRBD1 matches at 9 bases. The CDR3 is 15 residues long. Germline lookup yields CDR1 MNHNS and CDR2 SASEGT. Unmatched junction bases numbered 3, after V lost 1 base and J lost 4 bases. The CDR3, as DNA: TGTGCCAGCAGTGAAGGGGGACAGGGCGCAGATACGCAGTATTTT. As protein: CASSEGGQGADTQYF.